This TCR beta chain originates from a study of T-cell reconstitution after alpha-beta-depleted transplantation in children. The study's findings and limits: From newly produced T cells came most of the T-cell counts and diversity one year after transplant.

Library preparation (for TCRbeta) was performed with unique molecular identifiers. Via MiXCR, TCRdb re-called the PCR reads, giving one row per CDR3 protein. Of hundreds of thousands of distinct CDR3 sequences listed, approximately 15% are singletons. This clonotype has only a few counts. Its antigen is not identified. This CDR3 region has 13 residues. Germline CDR1 reads KGHSH; CDR2 reads LQKENI. Trimming pared 0 bases from V and 11 bases from J, leaving 11 bases between. The TCR originated in a male patient younger than 18 who had a stem cell transplant for acute lymphoblastic leukemia, so the T cells may come from the graft donor. The specimen comprised PBMCs, mostly from graft donor cells, sampled 360 days after TCRalphabeta/CD19-depleted stem cell transplant. V usage is TRBV18 and J usage is TRBJ1-5, with no clear D. Here the CDR3 DNA reads TGTGCCAGCTCACCACCTGGAACCCCGGCCCAGCATTTT. It encodes CASSPPGTPAQHF.